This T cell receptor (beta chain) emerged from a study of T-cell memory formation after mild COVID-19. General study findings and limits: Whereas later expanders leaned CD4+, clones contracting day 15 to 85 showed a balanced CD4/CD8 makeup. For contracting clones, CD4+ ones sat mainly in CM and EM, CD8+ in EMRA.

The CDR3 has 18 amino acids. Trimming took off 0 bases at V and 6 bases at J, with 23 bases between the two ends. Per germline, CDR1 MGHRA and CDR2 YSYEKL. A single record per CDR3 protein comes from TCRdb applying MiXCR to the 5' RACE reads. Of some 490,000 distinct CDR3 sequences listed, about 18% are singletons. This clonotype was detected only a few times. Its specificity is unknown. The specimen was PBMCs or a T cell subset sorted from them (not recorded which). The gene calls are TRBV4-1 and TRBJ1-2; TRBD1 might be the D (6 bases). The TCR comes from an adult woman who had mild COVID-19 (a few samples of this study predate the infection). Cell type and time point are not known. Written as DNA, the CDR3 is TGCGCCAGCAGCCAAGATCCTTCCGTCGCAGGGGATCCCAATGGCTACACCTTC. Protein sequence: CASSQDPSVAGDPNGYTF.